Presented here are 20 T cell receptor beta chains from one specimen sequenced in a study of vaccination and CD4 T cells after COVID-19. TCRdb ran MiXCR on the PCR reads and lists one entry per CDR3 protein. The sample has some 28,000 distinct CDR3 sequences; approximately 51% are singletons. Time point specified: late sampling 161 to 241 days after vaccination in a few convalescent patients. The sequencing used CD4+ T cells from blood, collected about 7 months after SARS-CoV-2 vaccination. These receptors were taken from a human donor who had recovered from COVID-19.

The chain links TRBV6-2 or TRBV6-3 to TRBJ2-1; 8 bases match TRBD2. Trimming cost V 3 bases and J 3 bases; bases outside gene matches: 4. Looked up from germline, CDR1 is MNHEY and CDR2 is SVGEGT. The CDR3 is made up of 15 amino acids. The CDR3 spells CASSYLAGLYNEQFF. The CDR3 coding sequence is TGTGCCAGCAGTTATCTAGCGGGCCTCTACAATGAGCAGTTCTTC.

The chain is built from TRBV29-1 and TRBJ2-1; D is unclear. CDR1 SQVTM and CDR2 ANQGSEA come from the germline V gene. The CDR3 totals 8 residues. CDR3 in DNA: TGCGTCTACAATGAGCAGTTCTTC. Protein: CVYNEQFF.

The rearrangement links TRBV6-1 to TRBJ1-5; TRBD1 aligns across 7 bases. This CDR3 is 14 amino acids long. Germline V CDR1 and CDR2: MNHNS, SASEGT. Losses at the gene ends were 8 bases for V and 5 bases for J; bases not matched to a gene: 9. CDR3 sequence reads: CASRLDRLDQPQHF. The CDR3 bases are TGTGCCAGCCGATTGGACAGGTTGGATCAGCCCCAGCATTTT.

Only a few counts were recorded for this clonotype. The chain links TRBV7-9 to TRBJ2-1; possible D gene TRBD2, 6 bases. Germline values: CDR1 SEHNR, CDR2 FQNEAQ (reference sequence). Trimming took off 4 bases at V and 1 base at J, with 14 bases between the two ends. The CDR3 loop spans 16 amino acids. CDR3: CASSYWAGSSYNEQFF. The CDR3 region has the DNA TGTGCCAGCAGCTACTGGGCGGGATCTTCCTACAATGAGCAGTTCTTC.

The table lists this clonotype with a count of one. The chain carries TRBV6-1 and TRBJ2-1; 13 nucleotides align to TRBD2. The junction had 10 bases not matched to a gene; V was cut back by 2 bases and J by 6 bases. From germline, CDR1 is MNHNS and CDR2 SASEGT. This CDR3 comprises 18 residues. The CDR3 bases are TGTGCCAGCAGTGAACTCCCCATTTGGACTAGCGGGAGCAATGAGCAGTTCTTC. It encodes CASSELPIWTSGSNEQFF.

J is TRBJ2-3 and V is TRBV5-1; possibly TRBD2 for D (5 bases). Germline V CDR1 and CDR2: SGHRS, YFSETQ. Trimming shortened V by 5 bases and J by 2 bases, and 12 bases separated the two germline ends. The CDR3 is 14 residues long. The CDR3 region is CASSVAFDTDTQYF. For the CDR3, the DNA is TGCGCCAGCAGTGTAGCGTTTGACACAGATACGCAGTATTTT.

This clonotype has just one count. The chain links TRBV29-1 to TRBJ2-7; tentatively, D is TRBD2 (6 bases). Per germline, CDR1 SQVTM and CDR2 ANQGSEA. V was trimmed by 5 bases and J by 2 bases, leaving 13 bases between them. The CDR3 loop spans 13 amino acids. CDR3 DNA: TGCAGCGTTAGCCGGGACTTCACCTACGAGCAGTACTTC. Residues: CSVSRDFTYEQYF.

CDR3 amino acids: CASSYSEVAGGYTF. The CDR3 nucleotides read TGTGCCAGCAGTTATTCGGAGGTCGCGGGGGGCTACACCTTC. The V gene is TRBV28, the J gene TRBJ1-2, with no clear D. The CDR3 sequence is 14 residues long. Germline CDR1 is MDHEN and CDR2 is SYDVKM. Trimming cost V 4 bases and J 8 bases, with 17 bases left between them.

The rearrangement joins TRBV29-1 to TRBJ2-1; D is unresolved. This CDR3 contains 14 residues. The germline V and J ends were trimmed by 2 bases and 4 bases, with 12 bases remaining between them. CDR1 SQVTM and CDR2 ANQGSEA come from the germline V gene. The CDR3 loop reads CSVEFRAVYNEQFF. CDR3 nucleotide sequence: TGCAGCGTTGAATTTCGGGCGGTATACAATGAGCAGTTCTTC.

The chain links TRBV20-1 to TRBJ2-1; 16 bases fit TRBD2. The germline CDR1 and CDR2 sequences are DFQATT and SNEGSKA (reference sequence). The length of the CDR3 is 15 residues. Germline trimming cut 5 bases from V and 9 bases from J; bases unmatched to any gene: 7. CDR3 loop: CSALGGTSGRVEQFF. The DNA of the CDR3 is TGCAGTGCTTTGGGTGGGACTAGCGGGAGGGTTGAGCAGTTCTTC.

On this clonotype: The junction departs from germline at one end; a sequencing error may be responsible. This CDR3 reads CASSQALSNPSF. The CDR3 DNA reads TGTGCCAGCAGCCAAGCTCTTAGCAACCCAAGCTTT. V and J are TRBV28 and TRBJ1-1, with D unresolved. Germline-derived CDR1 and CDR2 are MDHEN and SYDVKM. CDR3 size: 12 residues.

The CDR3 protein is CSARSAGVSYNEQFF. The CDR3, as DNA: TGCAGTGCTCGCTCTGCAGGGGTCTCCTACAATGAGCAGTTCTTC. The chain carries TRBV20-1 and TRBJ2-1, with TRBD1 as a possible D gene (6 bases). V was cut by 5 bases and J by 0 bases, with 14 bases left in between. The CDR3 contains 15 residues. Germline V gene data show CDR1 as DFQATT and CDR2 as SNEGSKA (reference sequence).

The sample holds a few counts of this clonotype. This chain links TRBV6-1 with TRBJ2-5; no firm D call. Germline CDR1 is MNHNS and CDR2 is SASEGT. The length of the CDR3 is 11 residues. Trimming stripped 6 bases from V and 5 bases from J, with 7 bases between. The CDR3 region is CASRDMETQYF. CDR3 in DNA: TGTGCCAGCAGGGATATGGAGACCCAGTACTTC.

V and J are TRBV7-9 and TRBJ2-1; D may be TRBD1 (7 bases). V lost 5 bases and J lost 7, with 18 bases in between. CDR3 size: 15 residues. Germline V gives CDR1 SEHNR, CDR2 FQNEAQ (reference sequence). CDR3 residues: CASSRYPTGRNEQFF. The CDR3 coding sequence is TGTGCCAGCAGCCGATACCCGACAGGGAGGAATGAGCAGTTCTTC.

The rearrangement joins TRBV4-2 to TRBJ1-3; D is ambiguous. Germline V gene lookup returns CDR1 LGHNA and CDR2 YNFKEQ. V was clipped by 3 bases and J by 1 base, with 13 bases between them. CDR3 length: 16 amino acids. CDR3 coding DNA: TGTGCCAGCAGCCAGTACACTGGCGGATCTGGAAACACCATATATTTT. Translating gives CASSQYTGGSGNTIYF.

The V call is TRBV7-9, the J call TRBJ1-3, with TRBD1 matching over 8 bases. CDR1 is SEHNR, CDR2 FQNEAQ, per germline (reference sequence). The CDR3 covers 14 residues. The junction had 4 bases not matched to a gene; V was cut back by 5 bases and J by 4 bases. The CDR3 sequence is CASSRTGKGNTIYF. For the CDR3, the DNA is TGTGCCAGCAGCCGGACAGGGAAAGGAAACACCATATATTTT.

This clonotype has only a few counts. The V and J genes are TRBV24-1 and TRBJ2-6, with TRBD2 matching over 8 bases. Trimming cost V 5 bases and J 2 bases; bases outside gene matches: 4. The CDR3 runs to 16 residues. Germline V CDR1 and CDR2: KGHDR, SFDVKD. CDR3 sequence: CATSGRGAPGANVLTF. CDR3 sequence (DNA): TGTGCCACCAGTGGGCGGGGGGCTCCTGGGGCCAACGTCCTGACTTTC.

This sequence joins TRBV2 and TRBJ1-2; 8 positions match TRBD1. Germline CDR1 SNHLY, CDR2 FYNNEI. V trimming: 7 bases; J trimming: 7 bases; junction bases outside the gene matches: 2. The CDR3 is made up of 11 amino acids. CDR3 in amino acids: CASTDRAGYTF. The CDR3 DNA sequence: TGTGCCAGCACGGACAGGGCTGGCTACACCTTC.

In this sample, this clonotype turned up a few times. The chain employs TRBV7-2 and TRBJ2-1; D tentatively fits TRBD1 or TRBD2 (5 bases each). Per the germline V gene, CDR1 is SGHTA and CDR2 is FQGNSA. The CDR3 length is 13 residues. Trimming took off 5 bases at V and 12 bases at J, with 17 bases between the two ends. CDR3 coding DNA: TGTGCCAGCAGCGGGACCGGATATGGTATGCAGTTCTTC. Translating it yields CASSGTGYGMQFF.

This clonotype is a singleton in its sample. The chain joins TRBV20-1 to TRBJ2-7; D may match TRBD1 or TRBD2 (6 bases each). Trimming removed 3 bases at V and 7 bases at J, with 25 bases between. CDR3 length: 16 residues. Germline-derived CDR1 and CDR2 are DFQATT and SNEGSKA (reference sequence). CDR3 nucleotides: TGCAGTGCTAGGGGGGGCGTCTGGTACCGGGTGGGGGAGCAGTACTTC. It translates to CSARGGVWYRVGEQYF.